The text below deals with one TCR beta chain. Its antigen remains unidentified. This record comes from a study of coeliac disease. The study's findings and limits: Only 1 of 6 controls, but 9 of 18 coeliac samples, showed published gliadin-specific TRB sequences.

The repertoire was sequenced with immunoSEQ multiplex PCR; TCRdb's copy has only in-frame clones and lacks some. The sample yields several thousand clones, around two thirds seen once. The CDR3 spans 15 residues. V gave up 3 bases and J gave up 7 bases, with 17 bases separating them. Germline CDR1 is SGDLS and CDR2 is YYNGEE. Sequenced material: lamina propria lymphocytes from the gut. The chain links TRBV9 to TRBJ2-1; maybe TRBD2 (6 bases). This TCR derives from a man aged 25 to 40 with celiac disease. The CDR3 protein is CASSAGTYGENEQFF. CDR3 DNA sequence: TGTGCCAGCAGCGCGGGGACTTATGGAGAGAATGAGCAGTTCTTC. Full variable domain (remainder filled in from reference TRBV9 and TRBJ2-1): DSGVTQTPKHLITATGQRVTLRCSPRSGDLSVYWYQQSLDQGLQFLIQYYNGEERAKGNILERFSAQQFPDLHSELNLSSLELGDSALYFCASSAGTYGENEQFFGPGTRLTVL.